Listed below are T cell receptor beta chains from one sample, sequenced in a study of blood T cell repertoires in COVID-19. Libraries were prepared by immunoSEQ multiplex PCR; TCRdb keeps only in-frame clonotypes and omits some of them. The table shows 360,000 or so clones, with roughly four fifths occurring only once. Sequences were obtained from PBMCs or T cells enriched from blood (not recorded which). These receptors originate from a woman between 45 and 65 years old who had recovered from COVID-19. The CDR3 runs from the conserved cysteine through the conserved F or W. D genes are given only for firm matches. Only some rows state a clone size, as once, few, many or a class for expanded clones.

V: TRBV4-3
size: -
D: -
J: TRBJ1-4
DNA: TGCGCCAGCAGCCAAGAGTCAGGGCATAATGAAAAACTGTTTTTT
CDR3: CASSQESGHNEKLFF

V: TRBV4-1
size: once
D: -
J: TRBJ1-3
DNA: TGCGCCAGCAGCCAGGAATTAAGGGGATTTGGAAACACCATATATTTT
CDR3: CASSQELRGFGNTIYF

V: TRBV7-8
size: once
D: TRBD2
J: TRBJ2-1
DNA: TGTGCCAGCAGCTCACTAGCGGGGCTCTACAATGAGCAGTTCTTC
CDR3: CASSSLAGLYNEQFF

V: TRBV7-9
size: -
D: -
J: TRBJ1-5
DNA: TGTGCCAGCAGCTTAGAGGGACACCTTAGCAATCAGCCCCAGCATTTT
CDR3: CASSLEGHLSNQPQHF

V: TRBV6-5
size: -
D: -
J: TRBJ1-1
DNA: TGTGCCAGCAGTCATAAGCGGGTTGGCACTGAAGCTTTCTTT
CDR3: CASSHKRVGTEAFF

V: TRBV5-1
size: -
D: -
J: TRBJ2-1
DNA: TGCGCCAGCAGGCGAAACATACTGGAGAATGAGCAGTTCTTC
CDR3: CASRRNILENEQFF

V: TRBV7-3
size: once
D: -
J: TRBJ1-1
DNA: TGTGCCAGCAGCCCCCGGGCAGAGGGAAGAGACACTGAAGCTTTCTTT
CDR3: CASSPRAEGRDTEAFF

V: TRBV4-3
size: few
D: -
J: TRBJ1-2
DNA: TGCGCCAGCAGCCAAGATCAGGGTTACAGGAATGGCTACACCTTC
CDR3: CASSQDQGYRNGYTF

V: TRBV7-9
size: -
D: -
J: TRBJ2-7
DNA: TGTGCCAGCACCCCTGGGGGGATGGGGTTCTACGAGCAGTACTTC
CDR3: CASTPGGMGFYEQYF

V: TRBV6-2/TRBV6-3
size: -
D: TRBD1
J: TRBJ2-6
DNA: TGTGCCAGCAGTTATAGGGGGCCTGGGGCCAACGTCCTGACTTTC
CDR3: CASSYRGPGANVLTF